The source of this TCR beta chain is a study of T cells in Graves' hyperthyroidism and ophthalmopathy. Using RNA transcripts as the source, TCR beta CDR3 regions were amplified. The TCR CDR3 was amplified in a first-round RT-PCR using the HTBI primer set. TCRdb reprocessed the multiplex PCR reads with MiXCR, giving one entry per CDR3 protein. The profile shows around 440,000 distinct CDR3 sequences, about a sixth of them singletons. V shed 5 bases and J shed 2 bases, with 12 bases lying between them. CDR3 length: 15 amino acids. This clonotype was observed many times. Its antigen is as yet unknown. Broader study findings: A median about 7 months before onset, the model predicted ophthalmopathy.

This TCR was recovered from a woman aged 18-30 years with Graves' hyperthyroidism. The gene calls are TRBV12-3 or TRBV12-4 and TRBJ2-2, with D possibly TRBD2 on 6 matching bases. Sequencing was done on a sample of blood. The DNA for the CDR3 is TGTGCCAGCAGTCCGGGGACTTCTAACACCGGGGAGCTGTTTTTT. Residues: CASSPGTSNTGELFF.